These T cell receptor beta chains were read from a single sample in a study of blood T cell repertoires in COVID-19. Assay used: immunoSEQ multiplex PCR; TCRdb lists only in-frame clones, some missing. Of roughly 140,000 clones detected, 75% to 90% appear once; the ten largest clones hold around 2.2%. The sample consisted of peripheral blood. These receptor sequences come from a man between 65 and 80 years old with acute or convalescent COVID-19. Both conserved end residues are part of each CDR3. The D gene is left open where the match is weak. Rows give clone size only sometimes, using once, few, many, or a class for an expanded clone.

CDR3: CASSFGGSDPSRYGYTF
DNA: TGTGCCAGCAGTTTTGGCGGCAGCGATCCTTCTCGTTATGGCTACACCTTC
J: TRBJ1-2
V: TRBV28
size: few
length: 17
D: -

CDR3: CASSVGDGRGDTQYF
DNA: TGTGCCAGCAGCGTAGGGGATGGCAGGGGGGATACGCAGTATTTT
J: TRBJ2-3
V: TRBV9
size: -
length: 15
D: TRBD1

CDR3: CASSWREMGEQYF
DNA: TGTGCCAGCAGCTGGAGGGAGATGGGGGAGCAGTACTTC
J: TRBJ2-7
V: TRBV7-9
size: -
length: 13
D: -

CDR3: CASSGVRSRITWQPQHF
DNA: TGTGCCAGCAGCGGCGTCCGGTCCAGGATAACCTGGCAGCCCCAGCATTTT
J: TRBJ1-5
V: TRBV2
size: -
length: 17
D: -

CDR3: CASSLSHRGRDGYTF
DNA: TGTGCCAGCAGTTTATCACACAGGGGGCGCGATGGCTACACCTTC
J: TRBJ1-2
V: TRBV27
size: -
length: 15
D: TRBD1

CDR3: CASSLGTGGIGKLFF
DNA: TGTGCCAGCAGTTTAGGGACAGGGGGGATTGGTAAACTGTTTTTT
J: TRBJ1-4
V: TRBV6-5
size: -
length: 15
D: TRBD1

CDR3: CASSLVRASGSTYEQYF
DNA: TGTGCCAGCAGCTTAGTGAGGGCTAGCGGGAGTACCTACGAGCAGTACTTC
J: TRBJ2-7
V: TRBV7-2
size: -
length: 17
D: TRBD2

CDR3: CAWSTGQGAATNEKLFF
DNA: TGTGCCTGGAGCACGGGACAGGGGGCCGCAACTAATGAAAAACTGTTTTTT
J: TRBJ1-4
V: TRBV30
size: -
length: 17
D: TRBD1

CDR3: CASSADRRETQYF
DNA: TGTGCCAGCAGCGCGGACAGGAGGGAGACCCAGTACTTC
J: TRBJ2-5
V: TRBV2
size: -
length: 13
D: TRBD1

CDR3: CSVGTGGEYGYTF
DNA: TGCAGCGTAGGGACAGGGGGAGAGTATGGCTACACCTTC
J: TRBJ1-2
V: TRBV29-1
size: -
length: 13
D: TRBD1

CDR3: CASSPSRQFTEAFF
DNA: TGTGCCAGCAGCCCCAGCAGACAGTTCACTGAAGCTTTCTTT
J: TRBJ1-1
V: TRBV11-2
size: -
length: 14
D: -

CDR3: CASTVLGDREGDTQYF
DNA: TGTGCCAGCACCGTTTTGGGGGACAGGGAGGGGGATACGCAGTATTTT
J: TRBJ2-3
V: TRBV28
size: -
length: 16
D: TRBD1

CDR3: CASSEAMGQGSEKLFF
DNA: TGTGCCAGCAGTGAAGCGATGGGACAGGGAAGTGAAAAACTGTTTTTT
J: TRBJ1-4
V: TRBV6-1
size: -
length: 16
D: TRBD1

CDR3: CASTSGPQPQHF
DNA: TGTGCCAGCACCTCAGGGCCTCAGCCCCAGCATTTT
J: TRBJ1-5
V: TRBV6-6
size: -
length: 12
D: -

CDR3: CASSLGTGRDEAFF
DNA: TGTGCCAGCAGCCTGGGGACAGGCCGAGATGAAGCTTTCTTT
J: TRBJ1-1
V: TRBV14
size: -
length: 14
D: TRBD1

CDR3: CASSLGGKQPQHF
DNA: TGTGCCAGCAGCTTGGGAGGGAAACAGCCCCAGCATTTT
J: TRBJ1-5
V: TRBV7-2
size: -
length: 13
D: -

CDR3: CASSTGTTGNTEAFF
DNA: TGTGCCAGCAGTACAGGCACGACTGGGAACACTGAAGCTTTCTTT
J: TRBJ1-1
V: TRBV6-2/TRBV6-3
size: -
length: 15
D: -

CDR3: CASSLDRGKLFF
DNA: TGTGCCAGCAGCTTGGACCGGGGAAAACTGTTTTTT
J: TRBJ1-4
V: TRBV7-8
size: -
length: 12
D: -

CDR3: CASTGRVGGYTF
DNA: TGTGCCAGCACCGGCAGGGTCGGGGGCTACACCTTC
J: TRBJ1-2
V: TRBV3-1/TRBV3-2
size: -
length: 12
D: -

CDR3: CASSLAADGAGELFF
DNA: TGTGCCAGCAGTTTGGCAGCTGACGGGGCCGGGGAGCTGTTTTTT
J: TRBJ2-2
V: TRBV6-5
size: -
length: 15
D: -

CDR3: CATRDNRGVKPQHF
DNA: TGTGCCACCAGGGACAACAGGGGGGTAAAGCCCCAGCATTTT
J: TRBJ1-5
V: TRBV19
size: -
length: 14
D: TRBD1

CDR3: CASSQDNRDREREQYF
DNA: TGTGCCAGCAGCCAAGACAACAGGGACCGGGAAAGGGAGCAGTACTTC
J: TRBJ2-7
V: TRBV14
size: -
length: 16
D: -

CDR3: CASSLERSVGTDTQYF
DNA: TGCGCCAGCAGCTTGGAGCGCTCGGTAGGCACAGATACGCAGTATTTT
J: TRBJ2-3
V: TRBV5-1
size: -
length: 16
D: -

CDR3: CASSLSPSGSYNEQFF
DNA: TGTGCCAGCAGCTTATCACCGTCAGGGTCCTACAATGAGCAGTTCTTC
J: TRBJ2-1
V: TRBV7-3
size: -
length: 16
D: -

CDR3: CASSLHDRVVYGYTF
DNA: TGTGCCAGCAGCTTACATGACAGGGTGGTCTATGGCTACACCTTC
J: TRBJ1-2
V: TRBV7-2
size: -
length: 15
D: TRBD1

CDR3: CASSPPLAGGQETQYF
DNA: TGTGCCAGCTCACCACCCCTAGCGGGGGGGCAGGAGACCCAGTACTTC
J: TRBJ2-5
V: TRBV18
size: -
length: 16
D: TRBD2

CDR3: CAWSQGLAVYEQYF
DNA: TGTGCCTGGAGCCAGGGACTAGCGGTCTACGAGCAGTACTTC
J: TRBJ2-7
V: TRBV30
size: once
length: 14
D: TRBD2

CDR3: CASSLAGDGYEQYF
DNA: TGTGCCAGCAGCTTAGCGGGAGACGGGTACGAGCAGTACTTC
J: TRBJ2-7
V: TRBV11-3
size: -
length: 14
D: -

CDR3: CARSSGGYPYEQYF
DNA: TGTGCCAGAAGCTCGGGGGGATACCCCTACGAGCAGTACTTC
J: TRBJ2-7
V: TRBV5-3
size: -
length: 14
D: TRBD2

CDR3: CASSYAGTGSIEAFF
DNA: TGTGCCAGCAGTTACGCTGGGACAGGGAGTATTGAAGCTTTCTTT
J: TRBJ1-1
V: TRBV6-2/TRBV6-3
size: once
length: 15
D: TRBD1

CDR3: CASSSGGNNEKLFF
DNA: TGTGCCAGCAGCTCAGGGGGTAATAATGAAAAACTGTTTTTT
J: TRBJ1-4
V: TRBV11-2
size: -
length: 14
D: TRBD1

CDR3: CASTPPGGYKEAFF
DNA: TGTGCCAGTACCCCCCCAGGGGGCTATAAAGAAGCTTTCTTT
J: TRBJ1-1
V: TRBV19
size: -
length: 14
D: TRBD1

CDR3: CASSSPTRGGSETQYF
DNA: TGTGCCAGTAGTTCCCCAACGAGAGGGGGCTCAGAGACCCAGTACTTC
J: TRBJ2-5
V: TRBV19
size: -
length: 16
D: TRBD1

CDR3: CASSRLAGSRTDTQYF
DNA: TGCGCCAGCAGTCGACTGGCCGGGTCTCGCACAGATACGCAGTATTTT
J: TRBJ2-3
V: TRBV23-1
size: few
length: 16
D: -

CDR3: CASSWDYHDTQYF
DNA: TGTGCCAGCAGTTGGGACTATCACGATACGCAGTATTTT
J: TRBJ2-3
V: TRBV6-2/TRBV6-3
size: -
length: 13
D: TRBD2

CDR3: CASSEAPGQINSPLHF
DNA: TGTGCCAGCAGTGAAGCCCCGGGACAGATAAATTCACCCCTCCACTTT
J: TRBJ1-6
V: TRBV6-1
size: -
length: 16
D: TRBD1